A selection of T cell receptor beta chains follows, all from one sample in a study of beta chain features in type 1 diabetes. Profiling relied on immunoSEQ multiplex PCR, and the TCRdb table lists in-frame clones only, not all of them. The sample lists roughly 130,000 clones; around 17% were seen once. The material sequenced was central memory CD4+ T cells from blood. The source of these receptors is a man aged 25-45 years with type 1 diabetes. Both conserved end residues are part of each CDR3. The order of the fields is D gene, J gene, V gene, clone size, CDR3 protein, CDR3 DNA. The D gene is left open where the match is weak. Not every row has a clone size; where given, it reads once, few, many or a size class.

d_call: NA; j_call: TRBJ2-7; v_call: TRBV7-9; clone_size: few; cdr3_aa: CASSLDRSSYEQYF; cdr3_nt: TGTGCCAGCAGCCTAGACAGGAGCTCCTACGAGCAGTACTTC
d_call: TRBD2; j_call: TRBJ2-5; v_call: TRBV5-6; clone_size: NA; cdr3_aa: CASSLEAGGYQETQYF; cdr3_nt: TGTGCCAGCAGCTTGGAGGCGGGGGGCTACCAAGAGACCCAGTACTTC
d_call: NA; j_call: TRBJ1-2; v_call: TRBV5-1; clone_size: few; cdr3_aa: CASSLGNTGPLYGYTF; cdr3_nt: TGCGCCAGCAGCTTGGGTAATACAGGCCCCCTCTATGGCTACACCTTC
d_call: NA; j_call: TRBJ2-7; v_call: TRBV9; clone_size: few; cdr3_aa: CASSAGGDLEYEQYF; cdr3_nt: TGTGCCAGCAGCGCCGGCGGGGATCTAGAGTACGAGCAGTACTTC
d_call: NA; j_call: TRBJ2-2; v_call: TRBV7-6; clone_size: NA; cdr3_aa: CASSPRLSTGELFF; cdr3_nt: TGTGCCAGCAGCCCCCGACTGAGCACCGGGGAGCTGTTTTTT
d_call: NA; j_call: TRBJ2-6; v_call: TRBV18; clone_size: NA; cdr3_aa: CASSQRRDRSSGANVLTF; cdr3_nt: TGTGCCAGCTCACAGAGAAGGGACCGTAGCTCTGGGGCCAACGTCCTGACTTTC
d_call: TRBD2; j_call: TRBJ2-5; v_call: TRBV5-1; clone_size: few; cdr3_aa: CASSLAGGHQETQYF; cdr3_nt: TGCGCCAGCAGCTTGGCGGGGGGACACCAAGAGACCCAGTACTTC
d_call: TRBD1; j_call: TRBJ2-7; v_call: TRBV6-6; clone_size: few; cdr3_aa: CASSYSGQGPNEQYF; cdr3_nt: TGTGCCAGCAGTTACTCGGGACAGGGACCTAACGAGCAGTACTTC
d_call: NA; j_call: TRBJ2-2; v_call: TRBV7-8; clone_size: NA; cdr3_aa: CASSLDSMLNTGELFF; cdr3_nt: TGTGCCAGCAGTCTGGACAGTATGTTGAACACCGGGGAGCTGTTTTTT
d_call: TRBD1; j_call: TRBJ1-1; v_call: TRBV14; clone_size: NA; cdr3_aa: CASRQGQDRAVNTEAFF; cdr3_nt: TGTGCCAGCAGGCAAGGACAGGACAGGGCGGTGAACACTGAAGCTTTCTTT
d_call: TRBD1; j_call: TRBJ1-5; v_call: TRBV19; clone_size: few; cdr3_aa: CASSKGQPYQPQHF; cdr3_nt: TGTGCCAGTAGCAAGGGACAGCCTTATCAGCCCCAGCATTTT
d_call: NA; j_call: TRBJ1-1; v_call: TRBV5-6; clone_size: NA; cdr3_aa: CASSPTRWGLMNTEAFF; cdr3_nt: TGTGCCAGCAGCCCCACCAGGTGGGGGCTCATGAACACTGAAGCTTTCTTT
d_call: NA; j_call: TRBJ2-4; v_call: TRBV18; clone_size: NA; cdr3_aa: CASSPSGAKNIQYF; cdr3_nt: TGTGCCAGCTCACCGTCAGGGGCCAAAAACATTCAGTACTTC
d_call: NA; j_call: TRBJ1-6; v_call: TRBV10-1; clone_size: NA; cdr3_aa: CASDGAYNSPLHF; cdr3_nt: TGCGCCAGCGACGGGGCCTATAATTCACCCCTCCACTTT
d_call: NA; j_call: TRBJ1-1; v_call: TRBV4-2; clone_size: NA; cdr3_aa: CASSLEKITVNTEAFF; cdr3_nt: TGTGCCAGCAGCCTAGAAAAAATTACCGTGAACACTGAAGCTTTCTTT
d_call: NA; j_call: TRBJ2-5; v_call: TRBV20-1; clone_size: many; cdr3_aa: CSFAFQETQYF; cdr3_nt: TGCAGTTTCGCATTCCAAGAGACCCAGTACTTC
d_call: TRBD1; j_call: TRBJ1-2; v_call: TRBV6-5; clone_size: NA; cdr3_aa: CASRTGTEDGYTF; cdr3_nt: TGTGCCAGCAGAACCGGGACAGAAGATGGCTACACCTTC
d_call: NA; j_call: TRBJ2-7; v_call: TRBV15; clone_size: NA; cdr3_aa: CATSRDTGRLQYF; cdr3_nt: TGTGCCACCAGCAGAGATACGGGTAGACTACAGTACTTC
d_call: NA; j_call: TRBJ1-6; v_call: TRBV7-2; clone_size: NA; cdr3_aa: CASSWRDPKNNSPLHF; cdr3_nt: TGTGCCAGCAGCTGGCGGGACCCCAAAAACAATTCACCCCTCCACTTT
d_call: NA; j_call: TRBJ2-1; v_call: TRBV5-1; clone_size: few; cdr3_aa: CASSIGTGPTNEQFF; cdr3_nt: TGCGCCAGCAGTATCGGGACGGGCCCCACAAATGAGCAGTTCTTC
d_call: NA; j_call: TRBJ1-6; v_call: TRBV7-2; clone_size: NA; cdr3_aa: CASSSAGPSSSPLHF; cdr3_nt: TGTGCCAGCAGCTCCGCAGGCCCTTCTAGTTCACCCCTCCACTTT
d_call: TRBD1; j_call: TRBJ2-7; v_call: TRBV5-1; clone_size: NA; cdr3_aa: CASSLTGTDRSYEQYF; cdr3_nt: TGCGCCAGCAGCTTGACCGGGACAGATCGCTCCTACGAGCAGTACTTC
d_call: NA; j_call: TRBJ1-6; v_call: TRBV7-6; clone_size: few; cdr3_aa: CASTPDGNNSPLHF; cdr3_nt: TGTGCCAGCACCCCGGACGGAAATAATTCACCCCTCCACTTT
d_call: TRBD1; j_call: TRBJ2-2; v_call: TRBV10-3; clone_size: NA; cdr3_aa: CAIRPGQGADGELFF; cdr3_nt: TGTGCCATCAGGCCGGGACAGGGGGCAGACGGGGAGCTGTTTTTT
d_call: NA; j_call: TRBJ2-2; v_call: TRBV11-2; clone_size: NA; cdr3_aa: CASSFQGGTGELFF; cdr3_nt: TGTGCCAGCAGCTTCCAGGGTGGCACCGGGGAGCTGTTTTTT
d_call: NA; j_call: TRBJ2-1; v_call: TRBV5-6; clone_size: few; cdr3_aa: CASSSIPGTHSYNEQFF; cdr3_nt: TGTGCCAGCAGCTCAATCCCAGGGACCCACTCCTACAATGAGCAGTTCTTC
d_call: TRBD2; j_call: TRBJ2-7; v_call: TRBV4-3; clone_size: NA; cdr3_aa: CASSHGLAGPSEREQYF; cdr3_nt: TGCGCCAGCAGCCACGGACTAGCGGGGCCCTCCGAACGCGAGCAGTACTTC
d_call: NA; j_call: TRBJ1-2; v_call: TRBV28; clone_size: NA; cdr3_aa: CASSQFRDGYTF; cdr3_nt: TGTGCCAGCAGTCAATTCAGGGATGGCTACACCTTC
d_call: TRBD2; j_call: TRBJ2-3; v_call: TRBV4-3; clone_size: few; cdr3_aa: CASSRMSSGGTDTQYF; cdr3_nt: TGCGCCAGCAGCCGAATGTCTAGCGGGGGGACAGATACGCAGTATTTT
d_call: TRBD1; j_call: TRBJ2-3; v_call: TRBV7-2; clone_size: NA; cdr3_aa: CASSLGTGRADTQYF; cdr3_nt: TGTGCCAGCAGCTTGGGGACAGGGCGGGCAGATACGCAGTATTTT
d_call: NA; j_call: TRBJ2-4; v_call: TRBV4-2; clone_size: NA; cdr3_aa: CASSQASGGLAKNIQYF; cdr3_nt: TGTGCCAGCAGCCAAGCCTCGGGCGGTTTAGCCAAAAACATTCAGTACTTC
d_call: NA; j_call: TRBJ1-1; v_call: TRBV19; clone_size: few; cdr3_aa: CASSIGEGDAMNTEAFF; cdr3_nt: TGTGCCAGTAGTATAGGGGAGGGGGACGCCATGAACACTGAAGCTTTCTTT
d_call: NA; j_call: TRBJ1-6; v_call: TRBV10-1; clone_size: few; cdr3_aa: CASSRDPPGHNSPLHF; cdr3_nt: TGCGCCAGCAGTCGGGACCCACCGGGGCATAATTCACCCCTCCACTTT
d_call: NA; j_call: TRBJ1-5; v_call: TRBV4-3; clone_size: few; cdr3_aa: CASSQESTNNQPQHF; cdr3_nt: TGCGCCAGCAGCCAAGAATCGACAAACAATCAGCCCCAGCATTTT
d_call: NA; j_call: TRBJ2-3; v_call: TRBV7-2; clone_size: NA; cdr3_aa: CASSLSDTQYF; cdr3_nt: TGTGCCAGCAGCCTTAGTGATACGCAGTATTTT
d_call: TRBD1; j_call: TRBJ2-1; v_call: TRBV7-2; clone_size: medium-sized; cdr3_aa: CASSLGGQGFSNEQFF; cdr3_nt: TGTGCCAGCAGCTTAGGGGGACAGGGTTTCTCCAATGAGCAGTTCTTC
d_call: TRBD1; j_call: TRBJ2-7; v_call: TRBV18; clone_size: few; cdr3_aa: CASSPDRGHQYF; cdr3_nt: TGTGCCAGCTCACCCGACAGGGGTCATCAGTACTTC
d_call: NA; j_call: TRBJ2-3; v_call: TRBV6-5; clone_size: NA; cdr3_aa: CASRDDSTDTQYF; cdr3_nt: TGTGCCAGCAGGGACGACAGCACAGATACGCAGTATTTT
d_call: TRBD2; j_call: TRBJ2-1; v_call: TRBV27; clone_size: few; cdr3_aa: CASSLAGGLYNEQFF; cdr3_nt: TGTGCCAGCAGTTTAGCGGGGGGCCTGTACAATGAGCAGTTCTTC
d_call: NA; j_call: TRBJ2-1; v_call: TRBV7-9; clone_size: NA; cdr3_aa: CASSLNLRERNEQFF; cdr3_nt: TGTGCCAGCAGCTTAAATCTTAGGGAGCGGAATGAGCAGTTCTTC
d_call: TRBD2; j_call: TRBJ2-1; v_call: TRBV10-3; clone_size: NA; cdr3_aa: CAISESPTSGSYNEQFF; cdr3_nt: TGTGCCATCAGTGAGTCCCCTACTAGCGGGAGCTACAATGAGCAGTTCTTC
d_call: NA; j_call: TRBJ2-3; v_call: TRBV6-1; clone_size: few; cdr3_aa: CASSEWGPDTQYF; cdr3_nt: TGTGCCAGCAGTGAATGGGGCCCAGATACGCAGTATTTT
d_call: NA; j_call: TRBJ2-3; v_call: TRBV6-6; clone_size: NA; cdr3_aa: CATGEADTQYF; cdr3_nt: TGTGCCACCGGGGAGGCCGATACGCAGTATTTT
d_call: NA; j_call: TRBJ2-3; v_call: TRBV13; clone_size: NA; cdr3_aa: CASSLTGDTQYF; cdr3_nt: TGTGCCAGCAGCTTAACCGGAGATACGCAGTATTTT
d_call: TRBD1; j_call: TRBJ2-3; v_call: TRBV28; clone_size: NA; cdr3_aa: CASSPPGQGTDTQYF; cdr3_nt: TGTGCCAGCAGTCCTCCGGGACAGGGCACAGATACGCAGTATTTT
d_call: NA; j_call: TRBJ2-3; v_call: TRBV7-2; clone_size: NA; cdr3_aa: CASSDRAGDTQYF; cdr3_nt: TGTGCCAGCAGCGACAGGGCGGGGGATACGCAGTATTTT
d_call: NA; j_call: TRBJ2-1; v_call: TRBV7-3; clone_size: NA; cdr3_aa: CASRQTRDNEQFF; cdr3_nt: TGTGCCAGCAGGCAAACTAGGGACAATGAGCAGTTCTTC
d_call: NA; j_call: TRBJ1-2; v_call: TRBV25-1; clone_size: NA; cdr3_aa: CASSDTGLYGYTF; cdr3_nt: TGTGCCAGCAGTGACACAGGTCTCTATGGCTACACCTTC
d_call: TRBD1; j_call: TRBJ2-7; v_call: TRBV5-1; clone_size: NA; cdr3_aa: CASSIWTGSGYEQYF; cdr3_nt: TGCGCCAGCAGCATATGGACAGGGTCGGGGTACGAGCAGTACTTC
d_call: TRBD2; j_call: TRBJ2-3; v_call: TRBV5-1; clone_size: NA; cdr3_aa: CASSSGVAGDTQYF; cdr3_nt: TGCGCCAGCAGCTCTGGGGTAGCGGGTGATACGCAGTATTTT
d_call: NA; j_call: TRBJ1-2; v_call: TRBV7-2; clone_size: many; cdr3_aa: CASSLEQADGYTF; cdr3_nt: TGTGCCAGCAGCTTAGAACAGGCCGATGGCTACACCTTC
d_call: TRBD1; j_call: TRBJ2-1; v_call: TRBV2; clone_size: few; cdr3_aa: CASSRDRDNEQFF; cdr3_nt: TGTGCCAGCAGTCGTGACAGGGACAATGAGCAGTTCTTC
d_call: TRBD1; j_call: TRBJ2-1; v_call: TRBV29-1; clone_size: NA; cdr3_aa: CSVVNRGNEQFF; cdr3_nt: TGCAGCGTTGTGAACAGGGGCAATGAGCAGTTCTTC
d_call: TRBD2; j_call: TRBJ2-1; v_call: TRBV4-3; clone_size: NA; cdr3_aa: CASSQDPWGSGASYNEQFF; cdr3_nt: TGCGCCAGCAGCCAAGATCCCTGGGGTAGCGGGGCGTCCTACAATGAGCAGTTCTTC
d_call: NA; j_call: TRBJ1-2; v_call: TRBV5-6; clone_size: NA; cdr3_aa: CASSLNAIWTF; cdr3_nt: TGTGCCAGCAGCTTGAACGCGATTTGGACCTTC